This T cell receptor (beta chain) stems from a study of cytomegalovirus exposure and HLA in healthy donors. The CDR3 is made up of 13 amino acids. Per the germline V gene, CDR1 is MNHEY and CDR2 is SVGAGI. Trimming at V came to 5 bases and at J to 10 bases, leaving 7 bases not matched to a gene. The PCR was carried out with 60 Vbeta primers and 13 Jbeta primers. TCRdb keeps only in-frame clones here, not all; method: immunoSEQ multiplex PCR. The data hold roughly 200,000 clones, with around 79% observed a single time. Sequencing was done on a sample of PBMCs. The TCR sequence derives from a woman aged 50 to 60 in good health and CMV-seronegative. This chain uses TRBV6-5 with TRBJ2-3; 9 bases map to TRBD1. Here the CDR3 DNA reads TGTGCCAGCAGTCGACAGGGGGGGCAAGCGCAGTATTTT. Amino acids: CASSRQGGQAQYF.